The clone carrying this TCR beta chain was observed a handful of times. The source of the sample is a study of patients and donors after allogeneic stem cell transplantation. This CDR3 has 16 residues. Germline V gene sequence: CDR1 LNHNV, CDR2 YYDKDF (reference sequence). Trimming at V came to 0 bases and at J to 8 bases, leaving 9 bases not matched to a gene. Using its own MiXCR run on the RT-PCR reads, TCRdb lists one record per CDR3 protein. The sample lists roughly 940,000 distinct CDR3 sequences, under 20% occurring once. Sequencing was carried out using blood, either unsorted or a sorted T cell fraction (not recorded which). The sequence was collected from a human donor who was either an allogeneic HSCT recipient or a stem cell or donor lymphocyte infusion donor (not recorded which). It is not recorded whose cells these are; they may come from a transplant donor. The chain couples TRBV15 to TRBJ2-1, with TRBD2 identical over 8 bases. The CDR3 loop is CATSRDSGADRYEQFF. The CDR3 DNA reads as TGTGCCACCAGCAGAGATAGCGGGGCCGATCGATATGAGCAGTTCTTC. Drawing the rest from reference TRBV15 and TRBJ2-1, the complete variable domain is DAMVIQNPRYQVTQFGKPVTLSCSQTLNHNVMYWYQQKSSQAPKLLFHYYDKDFNNEADTPDNFQSRRPNTSFCFLDIRSPGLGDTAMYLCATSRDSGADRYEQFFGPGTRLTVL.